The source of this T cell receptor beta chain is a study of response to subunit inactivated influenza vaccine. The study's findings and limits: T cells newly recruited by each seasonal influenza vaccination are few, the authors suggested.

Germline-derived CDR1 and CDR2 are SGHTA and FQGNSA. V lost 5 bases to trimming and J lost 6 bases, with 12 bases between them. The CDR3 contains 13 residues. One entry per CDR3 protein results from TCRdb running MiXCR on the RT-PCR reads. The sample shows more than 450,000 distinct CDR3 sequences, roughly 12% of them seen only once. The table lists this clonotype with a few counts. Its cognate antigen is unknown. The gene calls are TRBV7-2 and TRBJ2-3; D unresolved. The receptor comes from a man aged 50 or older who received an inactivated influenza vaccine. The source material was PBMCs from blood, sampled on the day of vaccination. The CDR3 reads CASSPAQADTQYF. The CDR3 bases are TGTGCCAGCAGCCCAGCTCAGGCGGATACGCAGTATTTT.